This entry features one T cell receptor (beta chain) sequence. CDR1 and CDR2 from the germline V gene are MDHEN and SYDVKM. The V end was cut by 11 bases, the J end by 3 bases, with 11 bases between. This CDR3 comprises 12 residues. The sample is drawn from a study of OX40 agonist ivuxolimab in advanced cancers. Study-level information: The study reported partial responses in three patients: one hepatocellular carcinoma, two cutaneous melanoma.

Repertoires were generated with immunoSEQ multiplex PCR, while TCRdb's copy carries only in-frame clones and drops some. Here the sample spans several thousand clones, 60% to 75% being singletons. The clonotype was recovered from an adult with an advanced solid tumor such as melanoma, head and neck, liver or kidney cancer. This chain connects TRBV28 to TRBJ2-1; D remains unclear. The sample consisted of CD4+ or CD8+ T cells sorted from blood, taken in a trial of the OX40 agonist ivuxolimab. The CDR3 loop is CASSTSYNEQFF. The CDR3 nucleotides read TGTGCCTCCAGTACGAGCTACAATGAGCAGTTCTTC.